Listed below are T cell receptor beta chains from one sample, sequenced in a study of T cells in Graves' hyperthyroidism and ophthalmopathy. TCRdb used MiXCR to reprocess the multiplex PCR reads, holding one entry per CDR3 protein. The table has approximately 400,000 distinct CDR3 sequences, approximately 19% seen once. The sample comprised blood. These receptors were obtained from a woman in her late teens or twenties with Graves' hyperthyroidism. The CDR3 runs from the conserved cysteine through the conserved F or W. The order of the fields is D gene, clone size, J gene, V gene, CDR3 protein, CDR3 DNA. A D gene is named only where the DNA matches it firmly. Clone sizes are given selectively: once, few, many, or a class where the clone is expanded.

D gene: NA; clone size: many; J gene: TRBJ1-1; V gene: TRBV6-5; CDR3 protein: CASSFGVGTEAFF; CDR3 DNA: TGTGCCAGCTCTTTCGGGGTGGGCACTGAAGCTTTCTTT
D gene: NA; clone size: many; J gene: TRBJ1-2; V gene: TRBV20-1; CDR3 protein: CSAPWTAYGYTF; CDR3 DNA: TGCAGTGCACCTTGGACAGCGTATGGCTACACCTTC
D gene: TRBD1; clone size: many; J gene: TRBJ2-7; V gene: TRBV5-1; CDR3 protein: CASSPTTGKSYEQYF; CDR3 DNA: TGCGCCAGCAGCCCGACGACAGGGAAGTCCTACGAGCAGTACTTC
D gene: NA; clone size: NA; J gene: TRBJ1-5; V gene: TRBV2; CDR3 protein: CASSEYKGRQPQHF; CDR3 DNA: TGTGCCAGCAGTGAATATAAGGGGAGGCAGCCCCAGCATTTT
D gene: NA; clone size: NA; J gene: TRBJ2-2; V gene: TRBV9; CDR3 protein: CASSVRAKGGELFF; CDR3 DNA: TGTGCCAGCAGCGTAAGAGCAAAGGGCGGGGAGCTGTTTTTT
D gene: TRBD2; clone size: many; J gene: TRBJ2-5; V gene: TRBV12-3/TRBV12-4; CDR3 protein: CASSHGLAMKTQYF; CDR3 DNA: TGTGCCAGCAGCCATGGACTAGCGATGAAGACCCAGTACTTC
D gene: NA; clone size: many; J gene: TRBJ2-2; V gene: TRBV20-1; CDR3 protein: CSAKQGANTGELFF; CDR3 DNA: TGCAGTGCCAAACAGGGCGCGAACACCGGGGAGCTGTTTTTT
D gene: NA; clone size: NA; J gene: TRBJ1-5; V gene: TRBV6-1; CDR3 protein: CASSVAGVGGNQPQHF; CDR3 DNA: TGTGCCAGCAGTGTTGCGGGAGTGGGGGGCAATCAGCCCCAGCATTTT
D gene: NA; clone size: NA; J gene: TRBJ1-2; V gene: TRBV12-3/TRBV12-4; CDR3 protein: CASSQGADYGYTF; CDR3 DNA: TGTGCCAGCAGTCAAGGGGCAGACTATGGCTACACCTTC
D gene: NA; clone size: many; J gene: TRBJ2-7; V gene: TRBV6-1; CDR3 protein: CASSARQALTYEQYF; CDR3 DNA: TGTGCCAGCAGTGCTCGACAGGCGCTTACCTACGAGCAGTACTTC
D gene: TRBD1; clone size: many; J gene: TRBJ1-2; V gene: TRBV12-3/TRBV12-4; CDR3 protein: CASSRTGVGSGYTF; CDR3 DNA: TGTGCCAGCAGCCGGACAGGGGTTGGTTCTGGCTACACCTTC
D gene: NA; clone size: many; J gene: TRBJ2-6; V gene: TRBV20-1; CDR3 protein: CSAPGQNSGANVLTF; CDR3 DNA: TGCAGTGCTCCCGGACAGAACTCTGGGGCCAACGTCCTGACTTTC
D gene: NA; clone size: few; J gene: TRBJ1-6; V gene: TRBV18; CDR3 protein: CASSPPSGYSPLHF; CDR3 DNA: TGTGCCAGCTCACCACCGTCGGGTTATTCACCCCTCCACTTT
D gene: NA; clone size: many; J gene: TRBJ1-1; V gene: TRBV7-3; CDR3 protein: CASSLTWTSEAFF; CDR3 DNA: TGTGCCAGCAGCTTAACGTGGACTTCTGAAGCTTTCTTT
D gene: NA; clone size: NA; J gene: TRBJ2-7; V gene: TRBV12-3/TRBV12-4; CDR3 protein: CASSLGGSLSYEQYF; CDR3 DNA: TGTGCCAGCAGTTTAGGGGGGAGCCTCTCCTACGAGCAGTACTTC
D gene: NA; clone size: many; J gene: TRBJ1-5; V gene: TRBV9; CDR3 protein: CASSVGGAGNQPQHF; CDR3 DNA: TGTGCCAGCAGCGTAGGGGGGGCTGGGAATCAGCCCCAGCATTTT
D gene: NA; clone size: many; J gene: TRBJ2-7; V gene: TRBV7-8; CDR3 protein: CASSLDGRGVGEQYF; CDR3 DNA: TGTGCCAGCAGCTTAGACGGGCGAGGGGTAGGCGAGCAGTACTTC
D gene: NA; clone size: NA; J gene: TRBJ2-5; V gene: TRBV28; CDR3 protein: CASSPSWGAWETQYF; CDR3 DNA: TGTGCCAGCAGTCCATCTTGGGGGGCGTGGGAGACCCAGTACTTC
D gene: TRBD1; clone size: many; J gene: TRBJ2-5; V gene: TRBV6-5; CDR3 protein: CASSYGGRGRETQYF; CDR3 DNA: TGTGCCAGCAGTTACGGCGGCAGGGGGCGAGAGACCCAGTACTTC
D gene: NA; clone size: NA; J gene: TRBJ1-1; V gene: TRBV6-1; CDR3 protein: CASRTSGTEAFF; CDR3 DNA: TGTGCCAGCAGGACTTCGGGCACTGAAGCTTTCTTT
D gene: TRBD2; clone size: NA; J gene: TRBJ2-5; V gene: TRBV20-1; CDR3 protein: CSARSGLASETQYF; CDR3 DNA: TGCAGTGCTAGATCGGGACTAGCATCGGAGACCCAGTACTTC
D gene: NA; clone size: many; J gene: TRBJ1-2; V gene: TRBV28; CDR3 protein: CASSSLPAIRYTF; CDR3 DNA: TGTGCCAGCAGTTCCCTCCCTGCCATCCGCTACACCTTC
D gene: NA; clone size: many; J gene: TRBJ1-1; V gene: TRBV6-2/TRBV6-3; CDR3 protein: CASSYSRGSRFVAFF; CDR3 DNA: TGTGCCAGCAGTTACTCGCGGGGCTCACGGTTCGTAGCTTTCTTT
D gene: NA; clone size: many; J gene: TRBJ1-2; V gene: TRBV29-1; CDR3 protein: CSVEVVNSLSNYGYTF; CDR3 DNA: TGCAGCGTTGAAGTGGTGAACAGCCTGTCTAACTATGGCTACACCTTC
D gene: NA; clone size: many; J gene: TRBJ1-1; V gene: TRBV20-1; CDR3 protein: CSADTGISNTEAFF; CDR3 DNA: TGCAGTGCTGACACAGGAATTTCGAACACTGAAGCTTTCTTT
D gene: TRBD1; clone size: NA; J gene: TRBJ1-2; V gene: TRBV19; CDR3 protein: CASSRQGITGYTF; CDR3 DNA: TGTGCCAGTAGTCGACAGGGCATTACTGGCTACACCTTC
D gene: NA; clone size: many; J gene: TRBJ1-2; V gene: TRBV12-3/TRBV12-4; CDR3 protein: CASSKDPLIGYTF; CDR3 DNA: TGTGCCAGCAGCAAGGACCCACTCATTGGCTACACCTTC
D gene: NA; clone size: many; J gene: TRBJ2-7; V gene: TRBV12-3/TRBV12-4; CDR3 protein: CASTYGDYEQYF; CDR3 DNA: TGTGCCAGCACTTACGGGGATTACGAGCAGTACTTC
D gene: NA; clone size: many; J gene: TRBJ2-5; V gene: TRBV20-1; CDR3 protein: CSARGRMQETQYF; CDR3 DNA: TGCAGTGCCAGGGGTCGAATGCAAGAGACCCAGTACTTC
D gene: NA; clone size: many; J gene: TRBJ2-5; V gene: TRBV7-8; CDR3 protein: CASSPGQYQETQYF; CDR3 DNA: TGTGCCAGCAGCCCCGGACAGTACCAAGAGACCCAGTACTTC
D gene: NA; clone size: many; J gene: TRBJ1-6; V gene: TRBV7-4; CDR3 protein: CASSLGGTYNSPLHF; CDR3 DNA: TGTGCCAGCAGCTTAGGGGGTACCTATAATTCACCCCTCCACTTT
D gene: NA; clone size: many; J gene: TRBJ1-1; V gene: TRBV6-5; CDR3 protein: CASSSPGRTNTEAFF; CDR3 DNA: TGTGCCAGCAGCTCCCCAGGACGGACGAACACTGAAGCTTTCTTT
D gene: TRBD1; clone size: many; J gene: TRBJ1-2; V gene: TRBV15; CDR3 protein: CATSGLDRDTYGYTF; CDR3 DNA: TGTGCCACCAGCGGCTTAGACAGGGACACCTATGGCTACACCTTC
D gene: NA; clone size: many; J gene: TRBJ1-3; V gene: TRBV18; CDR3 protein: CASSLGQGNTIYF; CDR3 DNA: TGTGCCAGCAGCCTAGGACAGGGAAACACCATATATTTT
D gene: NA; clone size: many; J gene: TRBJ1-1; V gene: TRBV29-1; CDR3 protein: CSVDPGRSTEAFF; CDR3 DNA: TGCAGCGTTGATCCCGGAAGGTCGACTGAAGCTTTCTTT
D gene: NA; clone size: many; J gene: TRBJ1-1; V gene: TRBV5-1; CDR3 protein: CASSPGGLFGTEAFF; CDR3 DNA: TGCGCCAGCAGCCCGGGGGGACTTTTCGGGACTGAAGCTTTCTTT
D gene: TRBD1; clone size: many; J gene: TRBJ1-5; V gene: TRBV6-1; CDR3 protein: CASSPTGGRNQPQHF; CDR3 DNA: TGTGCCAGCAGTCCGACAGGGGGCCGGAATCAGCCCCAGCATTTT
D gene: TRBD1; clone size: many; J gene: TRBJ2-5; V gene: TRBV29-1; CDR3 protein: CSVEPDSGGTGGETQYF; CDR3 DNA: TGCAGCGTTGAACCCGATTCCGGCGGGACAGGGGGAGAGACCCAGTACTTC
D gene: NA; clone size: NA; J gene: TRBJ2-5; V gene: TRBV6-2/TRBV6-3; CDR3 protein: CASSYFWLSGTNLQETQYF; CDR3 DNA: TGTGCCAGCAGTTATTTTTGGCTATCGGGAACCAATCTCCAAGAGACCCAATACTTC
D gene: NA; clone size: NA; J gene: TRBJ2-2; V gene: TRBV18; CDR3 protein: CASSRDRRGTGELFF; CDR3 DNA: TGTGCCAGCTCGAGAGACAGGCGGGGTACCGGGGAGCTGTTTTTT
D gene: NA; clone size: many; J gene: TRBJ1-1; V gene: TRBV6-1; CDR3 protein: CASSGREDTEAFF; CDR3 DNA: TGTGCCAGCAGCGGCAGGGAAGACACTGAAGCTTTCTTT